Listed below are T cell receptor beta chains from one sample, sequenced in a study of cytomegalovirus exposure and HLA in healthy donors. Sequencing used immunoSEQ multiplex PCR; TCRdb keeps in-frame clones, though not all of them. The sample lists around 140,000 clones, approximately 80% occurring once. Sequencing was done on a sample of PBMCs. These TCRs come from a young woman in good health and CMV-seronegative. The CDR3 runs from the conserved cysteine through the conserved F or W. A D gene is named only where the DNA matches it firmly. Expanded clones are given a class, and other clones once, few, many or no size at all.

-	TRBJ1-1	-	TRBV19	CASSFSPGGVYRITEAFF	TGTGCCAGTAGTTTTTCCCCGGGGGGGGTCTATCGGATCACTGAAGCTTTCTTT
-	TRBJ2-1	-	TRBV4-2	CASSVPEAYNEQFF	TGTGCCAGCAGCGTTCCAGAGGCATACAATGAGCAGTTCTTC
-	TRBJ1-5	TRBD1	TRBV27	CTDLGDRAFTVDF	TGTACAGACCTAGGGGACAGGGCCTTTACCGTGGATTTT
-	TRBJ2-3	-	TRBV9	CASSVSATDTQYF	TGTGCCAGCAGCGTTAGCGCCACAGATACGCAGTATTTT
-	TRBJ2-1	-	TRBV7-6	CASSSRDAGEQFF	TGTGCCAGCAGCTCCCGCGATGCTGGTGAGCAGTTCTTC
-	TRBJ2-5	-	TRBV7-8	CASSSTGLGGETQYF	TGTGCCAGCAGCTCTACGGGACTGGGCGGAGAGACCCAGTACTTC
-	TRBJ2-1	TRBD2	TRBV7-2	CASSLGVAIGRGRDEQFF	TGTGCCAGCAGCTTAGGGGTTGCGATCGGGAGGGGCCGGGATGAGCAGTTCTTC
-	TRBJ2-5	TRBD2	TRBV6-1	CAGRTSGVQETQYF	TGTGCCGGAAGGACTAGCGGGGTCCAAGAGACCCAGTACTTC
-	TRBJ2-7	-	TRBV2	CASSESTGHWVQYF	TGTGCCAGCAGTGAATCCACAGGGCACTGGGTGCAGTACTTC
few	TRBJ2-7	-	TRBV29-1	CSAQVPGLPYEQYF	TGCAGCGCCCAGGTCCCAGGGCTTCCGTACGAGCAGTACTTC
-	TRBJ2-2	-	TRBV29-1	CSSWDTTGELFF	TGCAGCTCCTGGGACACCACCGGGGAGCTGTTTTTT
-	TRBJ2-1	-	TRBV2	CASSEASDYLNEQFF	TGTGCCAGCAGTGAAGCTTCGGACTACCTCAATGAGCAGTTCTTC
-	TRBJ1-5	-	TRBV29-1	CSVSDSPREPQHF	TGCAGCGTTTCTGACAGTCCCAGGGAGCCCCAGCATTTT
-	TRBJ2-3	TRBD1	TRBV14	CASSQGQGAADTQYF	TGTGCCAGCAGCCAAGGGCAGGGGGCCGCAGATACGCAGTATTTT
-	TRBJ1-1	-	TRBV19	CASGQLNTEAFF	TGTGCCAGTGGACAGCTGAACACTGAAGCTTTCTTT
-	TRBJ1-3	-	TRBV6-1	CASSPDRTSGNTIYF	TGTGCCAGCAGTCCTGACAGGACCTCTGGAAACACCATATATTTT
few	TRBJ2-7	-	TRBV11-2	CASRETPSPSYEQYF	TGTGCCAGCAGAGAGACTCCTTCCCCCTCCTACGAGCAGTACTTC
-	TRBJ2-7	-	TRBV5-1	CASSLGTLDYQFGYEQYF	TGCGCCAGCAGCTTGGGGACACTGGACTACCAATTCGGCTACGAGCAGTACTTC
-	TRBJ2-7	TRBD2	TRBV2	CASRRSAGSATYEQYF	TGTGCCAGCAGGCGGTCAGCGGGGAGTGCTACCTACGAGCAGTACTTC
-	TRBJ1-2	-	TRBV2	CASSGGLKNGYTF	TGTGCCAGCAGTGGGGGCCTCAAGAATGGCTACACCTTC
once	TRBJ1-6	TRBD1	TRBV4-2	CASSQDLPPRQGNSPLHF	TGTGCCAGCAGCCAAGATCTCCCCCCCCGACAGGGTAATTCACCCCTCCACTTT
-	TRBJ2-7	-	TRBV6-5	CASEVGGGRGYQYF	TGTGCCAGTGAAGTTGGAGGGGGCAGGGGATATCAGTACTTC
-	TRBJ2-7	TRBD2	TRBV5-5	CASSFGTGGRGAGYF	TGTGCCAGCAGCTTCGGGACGGGAGGCCGAGGTGCTGGGTACTTC
-	TRBJ2-7	-	TRBV30	CAWSVRGHPYEQYF	TGTGCCTGGAGTGTACGAGGGCATCCCTACGAGCAGTACTTC
-	TRBJ2-1	TRBD2	TRBV5-1	CASTRTGEASGRGNEQFF	TGCGCCAGCACCCGGACAGGAGAGGCTAGCGGGAGGGGGAATGAGCAGTTCTTC
-	TRBJ2-7	TRBD1	TRBV6-1	CASSPRDRVHEQYF	TGTGCCAGCAGTCCCCGGGACAGGGTCCACGAGCAGTACTTC
-	TRBJ2-5	TRBD2	TRBV10-2	CASSERTRMGETQYF	TGCGCCAGCAGTGAGAGGACTAGAATGGGAGAGACCCAGTACTTC
-	TRBJ2-7	-	TRBV29-1	CSVRRTDTYEQYF	TGCAGCGTACGTAGGACAGACACCTACGAGCAGTACTTC
-	TRBJ1-1	TRBD1	TRBV5-4	CASSPRTGNTEAFF	TGTGCCAGCAGCCCGCGGACAGGGAACACTGAAGCTTTCTTT
-	TRBJ2-3	TRBD2	TRBV25-1	CASMDSGSTDTQYF	TGTGCCAGCATGGATAGCGGGAGTACAGATACGCAGTATTTT
-	TRBJ2-3	-	TRBV7-9	CASSLEGPFNTQYF	TGTGCCAGCAGCTTAGAGGGGCCCTTTAATACGCAGTATTTT
-	TRBJ2-3	-	TRBV29-1	CSVRTGTDTQYF	TGCAGCGTCCGAACTGGCACAGATACGCAGTATTTT
-	TRBJ2-5	TRBD1	TRBV9	CASAGGDRRKETQYF	TGTGCCAGCGCGGGTGGGGACAGGAGGAAAGAGACCCAGTACTTC
-	TRBJ2-3	-	TRBV5-1	CASSALTRDTQYF	TGCGCCAGCAGCGCCCTAACTAGGGATACGCAGTATTTT
-	TRBJ1-4	-	TRBV5-1	CASSLNGVPDEKLFF	TGCGCCAGCAGCTTGAACGGGGTACCGGATGAAAAACTGTTTTTT
-	TRBJ2-2	-	TRBV15	CATSREVGDTGELFF	TGTGCCACCAGCAGAGAGGTAGGGGACACCGGGGAGCTGTTTTTT
-	TRBJ1-1	-	TRBV4-1	CASSQEGETAEAFF	TGCGCCAGCAGCCAAGAAGGTGAGACAGCCGAAGCTTTCTTT
-	TRBJ1-4	-	TRBV5-4	CASSSLTNEKLFF	TGTGCCAGCAGCTCCTTAACTAATGAAAAACTGTTTTTT
-	TRBJ2-3	-	TRBV11-2	CASSRGQALFTDTQYF	TGTGCCAGCAGCCGTGGGCAGGCCCTTTTCACAGATACGCAGTATTTT
-	TRBJ2-5	-	TRBV7-2	CASSLVGLGLETQYF	TGTGCCAGCAGCCTAGTGGGGCTGGGGTTAGAGACCCAGTACTTC
-	TRBJ2-5	TRBD2	TRBV9	CASSQGLAGVRETQYF	TGTGCCAGCAGCCAGGGACTAGCGGGAGTTAGAGAGACCCAGTACTTC
-	TRBJ2-7	TRBD1	TRBV4-2	CASSQDAGTGGYEQYF	TGTGCCAGCAGCCAAGATGCGGGGACAGGGGGGTACGAGCAGTACTTC
-	TRBJ2-1	-	TRBV30	CAWSVSGSINEQFF	TGTGCCTGGAGTGTAAGTGGGAGCATAAATGAGCAGTTCTTC
-	TRBJ2-1	TRBD2	TRBV4-2	CASSQGGGRAGEQFF	TGTGCCAGCAGCCAAGGTGGCGGGAGGGCCGGTGAGCAGTTCTTC
-	TRBJ1-4	TRBD1	TRBV18	CASSPIGTVGEKLFF	TGTGCCAGCTCACCAATCGGGACAGTGGGAGAAAAACTGTTTTTT
-	TRBJ1-1	-	TRBV25-1	CASSLSGGSTEAFF	TGTGCCAGCAGTTTGAGTGGGGGGAGCACTGAAGCTTTCTTT